This T cell receptor (beta chain) stems from a study of OX40 agonist ivuxolimab in advanced cancers. The V and J ends lost 3 bases and 0 bases respectively, with 11 bases between them. Germline values: CDR1 MNHNS, CDR2 SASEGT. CDR3 length: 15 amino acids. The data were produced by immunoSEQ multiplex PCR, yet TCRdb's version contains in-frame clones alone and is incomplete. Of 45,000 to 55,000 clones in the sample, 65% to 85% were seen once. The chain combines TRBV6-1 with TRBJ1-1, with D possibly TRBD1 on 5 matching bases. The sample was CD4+ or CD8+ T cells sorted from blood, taken in a trial of the OX40 agonist ivuxolimab. The receptor was isolated from an adult with an advanced solid tumor such as melanoma, head and neck, liver or kidney cancer. The DNA of the CDR3 is TGTGCCAGCAGTGATCGGGGCAGCCTGAACACTGAAGCTTTCTTT. Its protein is CASSDRGSLNTEAFF.